Listed here are 8 T cell receptor beta chains from one sample, sequenced in a study of T cell repertoires in ileal Crohn's disease. TCRdb's table, derived via immunoSEQ multiplex PCR, lists solely in-frame clones and lacks some. The profile covers 15,000 to 20,000 clones, with 85% to 95% appearing a single time and roughly 3.4% taken by the ten largest. The sample comprised ileal tissue. The receptors derive from an adult with Crohn's disease.

This clone was seen once. The chain is built from TRBV6-1 and TRBJ1-3; 7 bases are a match to TRBD1. Trimming took 5 bases from V and 0 from J; bases not matched to a gene: 4. The CDR3 contains 15 residues. CDR1 and CDR2 (germline): MNHNS, SASEGT. CDR3 coding DNA: TGTGCCAGCAGTTTTGACAGGGCCTCTGGAAACACCATATATTTT. Translation: CASSFDRASGNTIYF.

This clone occurred a few times. This rearrangement joins TRBV4-1 to TRBJ2-7, with TRBD2 identical over 7 bases. Trimming cost V 1 base and J 3 bases; bases outside gene matches: 6. This CDR3 has 15 residues. CDR1 is MGHRA and CDR2 is YSYEKL in the germline V gene. The DNA of the CDR3 is TGCGCCAGCAGCCAAGCCCCCCGGGGGGTCTACGAGCAGTACTTC. Residues: CASSQAPRGVYEQYF.

The count of this clone is one. This chain uses TRBV9 with TRBJ2-4, with 14 bases fitting TRBD2. V lost 3 bases, J lost 8 bases, and 13 bases stayed unmatched. Germline assignment: CDR1 SGDLS and CDR2 YYNGEE. There are 18 residues in the CDR3. The CDR3 nucleotides are TGTGCCAGCAGCGAGCAGACTAGCGGGGGGGGTCCCGGGGACATTCAGTACTTC. This encodes CASSEQTSGGGPGDIQYF.

The chain recombines TRBV9 with TRBJ1-3, with D perhaps TRBD1 (5 bases). Germline CDR1 and CDR2: SGDLS and YYNGEE. The ends were cut back, 3 bases at V and 0 bases at J, with 10 bases in the middle. The CDR3 runs to 15 residues. DNA of the CDR3: TGTGCCAGCAGCGCTCAGGGAATCTCTGGAAACACCATATATTTT. Protein: CASSAQGISGNTIYF.

This chain joins TRBV11-2 and TRBJ1-1, with unresolved D. V shed 0 bases and J shed 7 bases, with 3 bases lying between them. CDR3 size: 11 residues. From germline, CDR1 is SGHAT and CDR2 FQNNGV. The DNA of the CDR3 is TGTGCCAGCAGCTTAGAATATGAAGCTTTCTTT. The encoded protein is CASSLEYEAFF.

V is TRBV30 and J is TRBJ1-6; no reliable D call. The length of the CDR3 is 14 residues. Germline CDR1 reads GTSNPN; CDR2 reads SVGIG (reference sequence). The ends were cut back, 1 base at V and 8 bases at J, with 12 bases in the middle. CDR3 amino acids: CAWSGRGGDSPLHF. The CDR3 region has the DNA TGTGCCTGGAGTGGGCGAGGTGGCGATTCACCCCTCCACTTT. Drawing the rest from reference TRBV30 and TRBJ1-6, the complete variable domain is SQTIHQWPATLVQPVGSPLSLECTVEGTSNPNLYWYRQAAGRGLQLLFYSVGIGQISSEVPQNLSASRPQDRQFILSSKKLLLSDSGFYLCAWSGRGGDSPLHFGNGTRLTVT.

This chain joins TRBV11-2 and TRBJ1-1, with 9 nucleotides matching TRBD1. J lost 8 bases, V lost 4 bases, and 5 bases had no gene match. The germline V gene has CDR1 SGHAT and CDR2 FQNNGV. This CDR3 is 13 amino acids long. This chain's CDR3 is CASSSDRGREAFF. The CDR3, as DNA: TGTGCCAGCAGCTCGGACAGGGGCAGAGAAGCTTTCTTT.

The chain carries TRBV4-1 and TRBJ2-3; perhaps TRBD2 as D (6 bases). The V end lost 4 bases, the J end lost 7 bases, and 15 bases lay between the germline ends. Germline lookup yields CDR1 MGHRA and CDR2 YSYEKL. The CDR3 runs to 14 residues. Written as DNA, the CDR3 is TGCGCCAGCAGCCGCCGCGGGGAAGTATATACGCAGTATTTT. Protein: CASSRRGEVYTQYF.